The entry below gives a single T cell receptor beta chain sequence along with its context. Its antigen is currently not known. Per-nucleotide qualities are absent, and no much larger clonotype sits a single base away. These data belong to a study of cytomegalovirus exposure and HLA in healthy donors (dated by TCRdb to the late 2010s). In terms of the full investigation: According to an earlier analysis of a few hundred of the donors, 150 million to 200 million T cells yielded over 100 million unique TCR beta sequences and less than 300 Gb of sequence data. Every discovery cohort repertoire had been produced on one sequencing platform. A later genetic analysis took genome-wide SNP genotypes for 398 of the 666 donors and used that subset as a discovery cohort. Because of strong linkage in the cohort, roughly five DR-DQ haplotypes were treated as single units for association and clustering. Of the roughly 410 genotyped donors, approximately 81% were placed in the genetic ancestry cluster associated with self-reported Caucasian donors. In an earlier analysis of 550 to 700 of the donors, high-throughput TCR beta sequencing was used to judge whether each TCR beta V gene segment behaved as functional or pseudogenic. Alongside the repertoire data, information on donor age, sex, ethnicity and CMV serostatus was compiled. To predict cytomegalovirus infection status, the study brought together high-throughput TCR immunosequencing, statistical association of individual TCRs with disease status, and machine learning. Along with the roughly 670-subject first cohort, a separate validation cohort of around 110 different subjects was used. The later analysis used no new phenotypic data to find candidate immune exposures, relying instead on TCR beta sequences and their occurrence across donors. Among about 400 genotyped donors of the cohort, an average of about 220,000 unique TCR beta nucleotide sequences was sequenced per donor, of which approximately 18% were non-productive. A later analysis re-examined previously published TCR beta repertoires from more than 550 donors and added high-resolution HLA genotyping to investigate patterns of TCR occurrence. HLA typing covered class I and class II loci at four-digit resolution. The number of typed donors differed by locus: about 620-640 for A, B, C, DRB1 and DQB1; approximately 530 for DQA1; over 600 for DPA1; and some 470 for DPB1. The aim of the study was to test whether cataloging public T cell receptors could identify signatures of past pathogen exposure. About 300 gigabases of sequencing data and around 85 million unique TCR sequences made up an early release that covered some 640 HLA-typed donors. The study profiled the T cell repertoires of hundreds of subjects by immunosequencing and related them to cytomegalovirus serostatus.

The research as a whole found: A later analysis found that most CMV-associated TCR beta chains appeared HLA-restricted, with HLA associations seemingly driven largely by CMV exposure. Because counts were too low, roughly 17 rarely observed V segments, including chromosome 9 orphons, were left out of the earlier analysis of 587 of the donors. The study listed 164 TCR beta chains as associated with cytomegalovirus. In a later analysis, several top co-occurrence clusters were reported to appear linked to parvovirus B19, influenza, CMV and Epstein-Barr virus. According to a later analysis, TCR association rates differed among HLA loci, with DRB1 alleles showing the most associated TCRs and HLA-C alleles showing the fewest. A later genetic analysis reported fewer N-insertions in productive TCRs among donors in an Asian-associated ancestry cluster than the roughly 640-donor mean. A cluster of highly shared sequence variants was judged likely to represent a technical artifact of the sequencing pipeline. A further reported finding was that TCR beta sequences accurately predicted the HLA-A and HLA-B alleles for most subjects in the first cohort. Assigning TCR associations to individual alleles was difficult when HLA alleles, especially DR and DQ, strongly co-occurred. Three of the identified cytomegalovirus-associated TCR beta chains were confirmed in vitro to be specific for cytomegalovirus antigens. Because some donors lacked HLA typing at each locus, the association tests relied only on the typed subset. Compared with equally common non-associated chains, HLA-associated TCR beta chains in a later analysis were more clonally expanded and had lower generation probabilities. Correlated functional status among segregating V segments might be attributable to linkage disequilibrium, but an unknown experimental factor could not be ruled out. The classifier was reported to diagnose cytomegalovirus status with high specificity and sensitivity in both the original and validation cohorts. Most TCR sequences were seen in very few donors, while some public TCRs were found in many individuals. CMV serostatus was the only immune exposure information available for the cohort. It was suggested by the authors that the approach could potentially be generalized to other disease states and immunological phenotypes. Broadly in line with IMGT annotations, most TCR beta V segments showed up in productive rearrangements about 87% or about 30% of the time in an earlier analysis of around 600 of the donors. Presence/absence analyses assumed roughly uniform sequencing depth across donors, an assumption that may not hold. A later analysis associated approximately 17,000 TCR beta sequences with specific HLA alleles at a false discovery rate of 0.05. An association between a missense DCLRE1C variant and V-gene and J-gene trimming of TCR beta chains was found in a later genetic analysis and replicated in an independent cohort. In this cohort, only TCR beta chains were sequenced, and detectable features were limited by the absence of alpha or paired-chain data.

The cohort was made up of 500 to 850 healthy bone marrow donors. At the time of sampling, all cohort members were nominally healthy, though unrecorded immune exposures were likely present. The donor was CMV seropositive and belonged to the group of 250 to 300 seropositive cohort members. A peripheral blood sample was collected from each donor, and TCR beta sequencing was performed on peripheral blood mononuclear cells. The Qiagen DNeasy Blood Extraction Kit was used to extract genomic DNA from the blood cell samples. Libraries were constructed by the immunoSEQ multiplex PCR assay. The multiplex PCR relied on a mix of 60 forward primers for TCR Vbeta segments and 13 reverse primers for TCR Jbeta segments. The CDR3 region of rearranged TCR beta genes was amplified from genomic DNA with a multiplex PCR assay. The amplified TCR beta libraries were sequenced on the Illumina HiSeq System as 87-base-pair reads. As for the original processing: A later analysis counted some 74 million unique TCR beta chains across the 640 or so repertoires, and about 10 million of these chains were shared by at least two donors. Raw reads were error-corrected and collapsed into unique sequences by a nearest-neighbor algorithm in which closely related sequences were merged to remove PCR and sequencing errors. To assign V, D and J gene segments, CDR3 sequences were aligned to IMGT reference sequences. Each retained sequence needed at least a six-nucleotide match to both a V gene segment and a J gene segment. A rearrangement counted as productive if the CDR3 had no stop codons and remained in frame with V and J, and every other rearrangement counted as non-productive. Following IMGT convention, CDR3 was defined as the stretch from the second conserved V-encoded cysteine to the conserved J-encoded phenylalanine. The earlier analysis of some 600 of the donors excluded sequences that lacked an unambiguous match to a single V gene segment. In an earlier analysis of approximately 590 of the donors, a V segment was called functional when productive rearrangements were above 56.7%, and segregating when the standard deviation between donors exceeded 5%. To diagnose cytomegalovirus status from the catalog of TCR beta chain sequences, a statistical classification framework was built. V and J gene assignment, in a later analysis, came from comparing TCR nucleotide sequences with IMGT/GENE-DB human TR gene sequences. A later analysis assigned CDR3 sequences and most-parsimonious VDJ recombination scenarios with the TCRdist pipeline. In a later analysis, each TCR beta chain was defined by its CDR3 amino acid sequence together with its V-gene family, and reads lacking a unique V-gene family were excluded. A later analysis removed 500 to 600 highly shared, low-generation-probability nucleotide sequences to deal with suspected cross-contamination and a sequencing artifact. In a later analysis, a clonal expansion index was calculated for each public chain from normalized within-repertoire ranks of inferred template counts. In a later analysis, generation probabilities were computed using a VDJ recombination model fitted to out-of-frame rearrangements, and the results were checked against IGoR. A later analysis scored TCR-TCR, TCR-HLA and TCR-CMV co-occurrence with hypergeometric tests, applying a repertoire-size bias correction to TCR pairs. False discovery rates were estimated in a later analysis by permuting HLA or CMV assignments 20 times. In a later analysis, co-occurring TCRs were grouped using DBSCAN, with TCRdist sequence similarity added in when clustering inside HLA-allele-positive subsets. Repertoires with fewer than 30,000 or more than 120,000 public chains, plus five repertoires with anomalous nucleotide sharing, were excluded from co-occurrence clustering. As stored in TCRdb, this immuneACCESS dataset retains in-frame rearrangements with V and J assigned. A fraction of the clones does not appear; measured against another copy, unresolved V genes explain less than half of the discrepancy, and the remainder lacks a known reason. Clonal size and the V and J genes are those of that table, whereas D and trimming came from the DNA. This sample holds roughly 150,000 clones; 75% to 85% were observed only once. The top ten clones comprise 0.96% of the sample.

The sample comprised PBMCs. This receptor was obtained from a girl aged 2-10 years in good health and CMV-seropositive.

The DNA sequence follows: TGTGCCTGGGGCAGGGAGGTAGATGGCTACACCTTC. This codes for CAWGREVDGYTF. The sequence links TRBV30 to TRBJ1-2; matching of 5 bases hints at TRBD1 as the D gene. Sequences GTSNPN (CDR1) and SVGIG (CDR2) are obtained from the germline V gene (reference sequence). V and J are truncated by 5 bases and 6 bases respectively, leaving an intervening sequence of 13 bases. From the cysteine through the phenylalanine, the CDR3 covers 12 amino acids. Just the 36-base CDR3 DNA is kept, in frame starting at base 1.